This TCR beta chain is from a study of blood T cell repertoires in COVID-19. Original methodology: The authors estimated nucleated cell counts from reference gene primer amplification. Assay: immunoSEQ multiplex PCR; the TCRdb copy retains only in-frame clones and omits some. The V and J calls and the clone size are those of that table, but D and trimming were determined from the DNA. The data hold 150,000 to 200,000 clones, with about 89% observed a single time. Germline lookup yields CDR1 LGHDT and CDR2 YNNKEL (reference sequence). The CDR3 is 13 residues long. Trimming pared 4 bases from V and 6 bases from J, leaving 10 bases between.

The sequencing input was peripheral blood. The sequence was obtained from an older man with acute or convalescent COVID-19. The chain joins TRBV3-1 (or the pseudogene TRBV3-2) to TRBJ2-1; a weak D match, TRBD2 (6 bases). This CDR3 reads CASSPGLSNEQFF. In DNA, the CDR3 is TGTGCCAGCAGCCCGGGACTTTCCAATGAGCAGTTCTTC.